This T cell receptor beta chain was captured in a study of blood T cell repertoires in COVID-19. CDR1 and CDR2 (germline): SGHRS, YFSETQ. V shed 5 bases and J shed 0 bases, with 18 bases lying between them. The CDR3 contains 17 residues. Original methodology: Estimation of nucleated cell counts relied on the amplification of reference gene primers. The table came from immunoSEQ multiplex PCR; TCRdb's copy has only in-frame clones and leaves some out. The D gene and trimming were derived from the DNA, and the V and J assignments and clone size from that table. This table holds some 80,000 clones, 75% to 90% found once.

The V call is TRBV5-1, the J call TRBJ1-5; tentatively, D is TRBD1 (5 bases). This clonotype was sampled from a human donor in a cohort sampled during active COVID-19. Sequencing input: peripheral blood. The CDR3 loop reads CASRSGTQTYSNQPQHF. CDR3 in DNA: TGCGCCAGCAGATCCGGGACTCAAACATATAGCAATCAGCCCCAGCATTTT.